This passage covers 29 T cell receptor beta chains from one sample sequenced in a study of T cell responses to AZD1222 COVID-19 vaccine. TCRdb's copy holds only in-frame clones and misses some; the assay was immunoSEQ multiplex PCR. Of about 130,000 clones listed, roughly 93% are singletons. The sequences come from peripheral blood, collected on day 0 of AZD1222 vaccination. These TCRs come from an adult in good health.

The table lists this clone with a count of one. The rearrangement joins TRBV29-1 to TRBJ1-1; D perhaps matches TRBD1 (6 bases). Germline assignment: CDR1 SQVTM and CDR2 ANQGSEA. Trimming removed 6 bases at V and 2 bases at J, with 16 bases between. The CDR3 sequence is 14 residues long. In DNA form, the CDR3 reads TGCAGCGTCGTTGGACAGACAGATAACACTGAAGCTTTCTTT. This codes for CSVVGQTDNTEAFF.

This clone was seen a single time. V gene TRBV12-3 or TRBV12-4 combines with J gene TRBJ1-1, with TRBD1 matching over 8 bases. The ends lost 4 bases at V and 6 bases at J; junction bases unmatched: 4. CDR3 length: 13 amino acids. The CDR3, as DNA: TGTGCCAGCAGTTCTCGGACAGGGTCTGAAGCTTTCTTT. Translating it yields CASSSRTGSEAFF.

The chain is built from TRBV20-1 and TRBJ2-7, with TRBD2 matching 9 bases. The CDR3 consists of 15 residues. Unmatched junction bases numbered 11, after V lost 3 bases and J lost 5 bases. Per germline, CDR1 DFQATT and CDR2 SNEGSKA (reference sequence). This CDR3 is CSASPAGGFIDEQYF. In nucleotides, the CDR3 is TGCAGTGCTAGTCCCGCGGGGGGGTTTATCGACGAGCAGTACTTC.

The rearrangement uses TRBV2 and TRBJ2-7; the D call may be TRBD1 or TRBD2 (6 bases each). In germline, CDR1 is SNHLY, CDR2 FYNNEI. The CDR3 spans 13 residues. V was trimmed by 6 bases and J by 3 bases, leaving 12 bases between them. The DNA of the CDR3 is TGTGCCAGCAGGCGGGACACTCTCTACGAGCAGTACTTC. It is translated as CASRRDTLYEQYF. The variable domain in full, with the rest retrieved from reference TRBV2 and TRBJ2-7, is EPEVTQTPSHQVTQMGQEVILRCVPISNHLYFYWYRQILGQKVEFLVSFYNNEISEKSEIFDDQFSVERPDGSNFTLKIRSTKLEDSAMYFCASRRDTLYEQYFGPGTRLTVT.

The rearrangement joins TRBV14 to TRBJ2-7, with no clear D. V was cut by 1 base and J by 6 bases, with 16 bases left in between. Germline lookup yields CDR1 SGHDN and CDR2 FVKESK. This CDR3 region has 15 residues. CDR3 sequence: CASSQGVGWVFEQYF. Written as DNA, the CDR3 is TGTGCCAGCAGCCAAGGGGTAGGTTGGGTGTTCGAGCAGTACTTC.

The chain carries TRBV2 and TRBJ1-6; 7 bases map to TRBD1. With 9 bases clipped from V and 7 bases from J, the junction kept 9 bases outside the gene matches. Per germline, CDR1 SNHLY and CDR2 FYNNEI. This CDR3 is built from 14 residues. The CDR3: CASRETGYNSPLHF. In DNA form, the CDR3 reads TGTGCCAGTAGAGAGACAGGGTACAATTCACCCCTCCACTTT.

This rearrangement joins TRBV9 to TRBJ1-1, with D perhaps TRBD1 (6 bases). The V gene lost 3 bases and the J gene lost 5 bases, with 20 bases spanning the gap. The CDR3 contains 16 residues. Germline V gene sequence: CDR1 SGDLS, CDR2 YYNGEE. This CDR3 reads CASSARSRGARTEAFF. The DNA of the CDR3 is TGTGCCAGCAGCGCACGCTCTAGGGGGGCGCGAACTGAAGCTTTCTTT. The full variable domain, rest sourced from reference TRBV9 and TRBJ1-1, is DSGVTQTPKHLITATGQRVTLRCSPRSGDLSVYWYQQSLDQGLQFLIQYYNGEERAKGNILERFSAQQFPDLHSELNLSSLELGDSALYFCASSARSRGARTEAFFGQGTRLTVV.

J is TRBJ1-1 and V is TRBV18, with D perhaps matching TRBD1 (6 bases). V was trimmed by 3 bases and J by 2 bases, leaving 16 bases between them. Per the germline V gene, CDR1 is KGHSH and CDR2 is LQKENI. The CDR3 totals 16 residues. DNA of the CDR3: TGTGCCAGCTCACCCCCGAGACGGGACATCAACACTGAAGCTTTCTTT. Protein sequence: CASSPPRRDINTEAFF.

The rearrangement uses TRBV3-1 (or the pseudogene TRBV3-2) and TRBJ2-1; the match to TRBD2 covers 10 bases. This CDR3 spans 12 amino acids. V was clipped by 3 bases and J by 12 bases; unmatched bases: 2. Germline V gene lookup returns CDR1 LGHDT and CDR2 YNNKEL (reference sequence). The CDR3, as DNA: TGTGCCAGCAGCCAGGGACTAGCGAGGCAGTTCTTC. It translates to CASSQGLARQFF.

The rearrangement links TRBV19 to TRBJ1-2; no clear D gene. There are 13 residues in the CDR3. Germline V lookup: CDR1 LNHDA, CDR2 SQIVND (reference sequence). Deletions cut 3 bases from V and 4 bases from J, with 9 bases between. For the CDR3, the DNA is TGTGCCAGTAGTATGGACGGACGCTATGGCTACACCTTC. Residues: CASSMDGRYGYTF. Full variable domain (rest looked up from reference TRBV19 and TRBJ1-2): DGGITQSPKYLFRKEGQNVTLSCEQNLNHDAMYWYRQDPGQGLRLIYYSQIVNDFQKGDIAEGYSVSREKKESFPLTVTSAQKNPTAFYLCASSMDGRYGYTFGSGTRLTVV.

V usage is TRBV9 and J usage is TRBJ1-4, with TRBD1 identical over 7 bases. Germline CDR1 is SGDLS and CDR2 is YYNGEE. Trimming cost V 4 bases and J 4 bases; bases outside gene matches: 13. The CDR3 is 17 amino acids. The DNA of the CDR3 is TGTGCCAGCAGCCCCTCCGAAAGGGACAGCTATAATGAAAAACTGTTTTTT. Protein product: CASSPSERDSYNEKLFF. Full variable domain (remainder filled in from reference TRBV9 and TRBJ1-4): DSGVTQTPKHLITATGQRVTLRCSPRSGDLSVYWYQQSLDQGLQFLIQYYNGEERAKGNILERFSAQQFPDLHSELNLSSLELGDSALYFCASSPSERDSYNEKLFFGSGTQLSVL.

The chain uses TRBV29-1 and TRBJ1-1; TRBD1 matches at 7 bases. Germline assignment: CDR1 SQVTM and CDR2 ANQGSEA. The CDR3 is 11 amino acids. V lost 5 bases to trimming and J lost 4 bases; unmatched junction nucleotides: 1. This CDR3 is CSVTGATEAFF. The CDR3 DNA sequence: TGCAGCGTTACAGGGGCCACTGAAGCTTTCTTT.

This clone came up once. This chain joins TRBV6-1 and TRBJ1-5; a weak D match, TRBD1 (5 bases). Germline CDR1 reads MNHNS; CDR2 reads SASEGT. The CDR3 is made up of 15 amino acids. The V gene lost 1 base and the J gene lost 4 bases, with 11 bases spanning the gap. CDR3 residues: CASSEEDGANQPQHF. CDR3 DNA: TGTGCCAGCAGTGAAGAGGACGGGGCAAATCAGCCCCAGCATTTT.

This clone was recorded only once. The V gene is TRBV29-1, the J gene TRBJ2-7, with 9 bases identical to TRBD1. J gave up 9 bases and V 1 base, and 7 bases lay outside the gene matches. The CDR3 runs 13 residues. Germline V gene lookup returns CDR1 SQVTM and CDR2 ANQGSEA. The CDR3 sequence is CSVEADRGQAQYF. In DNA, the CDR3 is TGCAGCGTTGAAGCGGACAGGGGACAGGCGCAGTACTTC.

V usage is TRBV2 and J usage is TRBJ1-1, with 8 bases that match TRBD1. Trimming took 7 bases from V and 1 from J; bases not matched to a gene: 11. Germline V gives CDR1 SNHLY, CDR2 FYNNEI. This CDR3 is 16 amino acids long. The CDR3 protein is CASTLLRTGKNTEAFF. The DNA for the CDR3 is TGTGCCAGCACTCTGCTACGGACAGGGAAGAACACTGAAGCTTTCTTT.

This clone was detected once. This sequence joins TRBV6-5 and TRBJ1-4, with a tentative D call TRBD1 (5 bases). Germline V gives CDR1 MNHEY, CDR2 SVGAGI. The V end was cut by 2 bases, the J end by 4 bases, with 14 bases between. The CDR3 is 16 amino acids. CDR3 sequence: CASSYRAGGGNEKLFF. The CDR3 DNA reads TGTGCCAGCAGTTACAGGGCCGGCGGGGGTAATGAAAAACTGTTTTTT.

The rearrangement uses TRBV3-1 (or the pseudogene TRBV3-2) and TRBJ1-6; D remains ambiguous. The CDR3 is 17 amino acids. From germline, CDR1 is LGHDT and CDR2 YNNKEL (reference sequence). V was shortened by 2 bases and J by 0 bases, with 11 bases between the two germline ends. CDR3 DNA sequence: TGTGCCAGCAGCCAACTTAGGGCCATCTCCTATAATTCACCCCTCCACTTT. It yields the protein CASSQLRAISYNSPLHF.

The chain employs TRBV3-1 (or the pseudogene TRBV3-2) and TRBJ1-3; no clear D. The CDR3 contains 16 residues. Germline V lookup: CDR1 LGHDT, CDR2 YNNKEL (reference sequence). V gave up 1 base and J gave up 0 bases, with 10 bases separating them. CDR3 nucleotides: TGTGCCAGCAGCCAAGTTCAAGGAGACTCTGGAAACACCATATATTTT. Amino acids: CASSQVQGDSGNTIYF.

This chain links TRBV27 with TRBJ1-4, with 7 bases identical to TRBD1. The V gene's germline CDR1 is MNHEY and CDR2 SMNVEV (reference sequence). V trimming: 5 bases; J trimming: 8 bases; junction bases outside the gene matches: 8. The CDR3 runs to 14 residues. The CDR3 is CASSPGQLWEKLFF. In DNA form, the CDR3 reads TGTGCCAGCAGTCCGGGACAGCTGTGGGAAAAACTGTTTTTT.

The rearrangement links TRBV6-1 to TRBJ1-6, with 10 bases lining up with TRBD1. J lost 9 bases, V lost 3 bases, and 8 bases had no gene match. Looked up from germline, CDR1 is MNHNS and CDR2 is SASEGT. This CDR3 comprises 16 residues. CDR3 nucleotides: TGTGCCAGCAGTGAGGGACAGGGGTTCGTCGGTTCACCCCTCCACTTT. Encoded protein: CASSEGQGFVGSPLHF.

The CDR3 sequence: CASSSGVETEAFF. As DNA, the CDR3 is TGTGCCAGCAGTTCGGGGGTAGAAACTGAAGCTTTCTTT. The chain links TRBV6-6 to TRBJ1-1, with a weak D call TRBD1 (5 bases). The CDR3 sequence is 13 residues long. Trimming took 4 bases from V and 5 from J, leaving 11 bases between them. CDR1 and CDR2 from the germline V gene are MNHNY and SVGAGI (reference sequence).

This chain joins TRBV5-4 and TRBJ2-3; TRBD1 aligns across 9 bases. Germline V gene lookup returns CDR1 SGHNT and CDR2 YYREEE (reference sequence). The CDR3 has 14 residues. V lost 5 bases, J lost 7 bases, and 8 bases stayed unmatched. CDR3 sequence (DNA): TGTGCCAGCAGGTCGGACAGGGGATATTATACGCAGTATTTT. It encodes CASRSDRGYYTQYF.

This sequence joins TRBV2 and TRBJ1-1; 7 bases line up with TRBD1. Germline V gene data show CDR1 as SNHLY and CDR2 as FYNNEI. There are 15 residues in the CDR3. Trimming at V came to 3 bases and at J to 3 bases, leaving 7 bases not matched to a gene. CDR3 nucleotides: TGTGCCAGCAGTGACGAGGCAGGGGGTGACACTGAAGCTTTCTTT. Translating it yields CASSDEAGGDTEAFF.

J is TRBJ1-1 and V is TRBV27; D gene ambiguous. This CDR3 contains 14 residues. V was clipped by 3 bases and J by 1 base, with 9 bases between them. Germline lookup yields CDR1 MNHEY and CDR2 SMNVEV (reference sequence). The CDR3 DNA reads TGTGCCAGCAGTTTTAGGGCTTGGAACACTGAAGCTTTCTTT. It specifies CASSFRAWNTEAFF.

V gene TRBV7-8 combines with J gene TRBJ1-5; 8 bases are a match to TRBD1. Germline V gene lookup returns CDR1 SGHVS and CDR2 FQNEAQ. The CDR3 extends over 14 amino acids. After removal of 5 bases from V and 4 bases from J, the junction contained 4 bases not matched to a gene. The CDR3 region is CASSVGTGNQPQHF. The CDR3, as DNA: TGTGCCAGCAGCGTCGGGACAGGTAATCAGCCCCAGCATTTT.

V is TRBV2 and J is TRBJ1-6, with 7 bases identical to TRBD1. CDR3 length: 13 residues. V was pared by 5 bases and J by 9 bases, with 4 bases of the junction left unmatched. Per germline, CDR1 SNHLY and CDR2 FYNNEI. CDR3: CASSTDRSSPLHF. The CDR3 DNA sequence: TGTGCCAGCAGTACGGACAGGTCTTCACCCCTCCACTTT.

The chain uses TRBV5-6 and TRBJ1-1; no firm D call. V lost 4 bases and J 8 bases, leaving 21 bases between the germline ends. In germline, CDR1 is SGHDT, CDR2 YYEEEE. The CDR3 is made up of 15 amino acids. CDR3 amino acids: CASSAPWSLKGEAFF. The CDR3 DNA sequence: TGTGCCAGCAGCGCCCCTTGGTCCCTCAAGGGAGAAGCTTTCTTT.

The chain combines TRBV6-5 with TRBJ2-5; 7 bases align to TRBD2. After removal of 6 bases from V and 7 bases from J, the junction contained 14 bases not matched to a gene. Germline V lookup: CDR1 MNHEY, CDR2 SVGAGI. The CDR3 is made up of 15 amino acids. In DNA form, the CDR3 reads TGTGCCAGCAGAAAGGGAGGCGGGAGTTATGGGACCCAGTACTTC. Its protein product is CASRKGGGSYGTQYF.

The gene calls are TRBV5-4 and TRBJ2-5; D remains ambiguous. Trimming left V 4 bases short and J 4 bases short, with 11 bases between. The CDR3 spans 13 residues. Looked up from germline, CDR1 is SGHNT and CDR2 is YYREEE (reference sequence). The CDR3 coding sequence is TGTGCCAGCAGCGGAGCCTCGATAGAGACCCAGTACTTC. Translation gives CASSGASIETQYF.